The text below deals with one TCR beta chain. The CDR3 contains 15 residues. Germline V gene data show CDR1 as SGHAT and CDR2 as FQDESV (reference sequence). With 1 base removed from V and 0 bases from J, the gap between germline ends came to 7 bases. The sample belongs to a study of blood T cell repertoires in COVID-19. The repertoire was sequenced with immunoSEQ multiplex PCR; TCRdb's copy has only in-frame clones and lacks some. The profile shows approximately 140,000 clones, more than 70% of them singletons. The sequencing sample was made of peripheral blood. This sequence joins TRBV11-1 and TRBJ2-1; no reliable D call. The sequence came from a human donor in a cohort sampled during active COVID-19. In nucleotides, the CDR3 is TGTGCCAGCAGCTTAGAAGATAGCTCCTACAATGAGCAGTTCTTC. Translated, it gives CASSLEDSSYNEQFF.